The T cell receptor (beta chain) under discussion was sequenced for a study of blood T cells in healthy people across ages. About this clonotype itself: Its antigen remains unknown.

Germline CDR1 is MDHEN and CDR2 is SYDVKM. The V gene lost 6 bases and the J gene lost 1 base, with 19 bases spanning the gap. The CDR3 extends over 17 amino acids. Then a second PCR, running roughly 7 to 11 cycles, was carried out with a sample-barcoded 5' primer and a J-beta primer mix. Each cDNA molecule carried a tag from a template-switch adaptor that contained 12 random nucleotides. MiXCR, run by TCRdb on the 5' RACE reads, gives a single entry per CDR3 protein. The sample consists of 1.2 million to 1.5 million distinct CDR3 sequences, around 59% of them appearing once. The people who gave samples were healthy Caucasians from Russia, aged 6 to 90. Per sample, a minimum of 6.5 million PBMCs were isolated. Study-wide findings and caveats: There was no known CMV status for donors, so expanded clonotype changes were possibly confounded.

The sequencing sample was made of blood. This chain joins TRBV28 and TRBJ1-5; D call uncertain. This receptor was taken from a young man in good health. As DNA, the CDR3 is TGTGCCAGCAGGCCGGCGCGGTTGCACGGGAGCAATCAGCCCCAGCATTTT. Residues: CASRPARLHGSNQPQHF.